The 31 T cell receptor beta chains reported below all come from one sample, sequenced in a study of blood T cells in healthy people across ages. A second PCR, run for about 7 to 11 cycles, used a sample-barcoded 5' primer plus a J-beta primer mix. TCRdb re-called the 5' RACE reads through MiXCR, storing one row per CDR3 protein. The sample yields under 2 million distinct CDR3 sequences, roughly 30% seen once. Specimen: blood. Every receptor here comes from a woman aged 25 to 45 in good health.

The J gene is TRBJ2-7, the V gene TRBV9, with TRBD1 matching 7 bases. The J call may be wrong; the DNA end is better matched by TRBJ2-5. Per the germline V gene, CDR1 is SGDLS and CDR2 is YYNGEE. The CDR3 length is 15 residues. CDR3 loop: CASSAPNRGQQTQYF. In nucleotides, the CDR3 is TGTGCCAGCAGCGCGCCAAACAGGGGCCAGCAGACCCAGTACTTC.

There are a few counts of this clonotype. The chain carries TRBV18 and TRBJ1-1; no reliable D call. The V and J ends lost 2 bases and 1 base respectively, with 8 bases between them. Looked up from germline, CDR1 is KGHSH and CDR2 is LQKENI. The CDR3 is 14 residues long. The DNA of the CDR3 is TGTGCCAGCTCACCAAAGTCAGGGAACACTGAAGCTTTCTTT. Amino acid sequence: CASSPKSGNTEAFF.

This clonotype was observed a handful of times. The chain links TRBV11-2 to TRBJ1-1; D is possibly TRBD1 (6 bases). The CDR3 is 13 residues long. Germline V lookup: CDR1 SGHAT, CDR2 FQNNGV. The V and J ends lost 4 bases and 6 bases respectively, with 12 bases between them. The CDR3 DNA reads as TGTGCCAGCAGCTCCTGGACAGTATCTGAAGCTTTCTTT. As protein: CASSSWTVSEAFF.

This clonotype was detected a few times. The chain employs TRBV7-9 and TRBJ2-3; TRBD2 agrees at 8 bases. Germline lookup yields CDR1 SEHNR and CDR2 FQNEAQ (reference sequence). CDR3 size: 16 residues. The V gene end was trimmed by 6 bases and the J gene end by 2 bases; junction bases not matched to a gene: 10. CDR3 DNA sequence: TGTGCCAGCAGTTACGCCCCTGGACTAGCCACAGATACGCAGTATTTT. Its protein is CASSYAPGLATDTQYF.

About this clonotype: Germline is not matched at one junction end, which may reflect a read error. The V and J genes are TRBV27 and TRBJ1-2; D not certain. Germline V CDR1 and CDR2: MNHEY, SMNVEV (reference sequence). This CDR3 is built from 13 residues. DNA for the CDR3: TGTGCCAACAGTTTAGGAGGGAACTATGGCTACACCTTC. Translation gives CANSLGGNYGYTF.

There are a few counts of this clonotype. The chain combines TRBV2 with TRBJ2-7; perhaps TRBD1 as D (6 bases). The germline V and J ends were trimmed by 7 bases and 7 bases, with 14 bases remaining between them. Germline-derived CDR1 and CDR2 are SNHLY and FYNNEI. The CDR3 totals 12 residues. CDR3 in DNA: TGTGCCAGCACCTCCTTGGGGGCTGAGCAGTACTTC. Translation: CASTSLGAEQYF. The full variable domain, its missing parts supplied by reference TRBV2 and TRBJ2-7, is EPEVTQTPSHQVTQMGQEVILRCVPISNHLYFYWYRQILGQKVEFLVSFYNNEISEKSEIFDDQFSVERPDGSNFTLKIRSTKLEDSAMYFCASTSLGAEQYFGPGTRLTVT.

The chain has TRBV28 and TRBJ2-7, with TRBD1 matching 8 bases. Germline loops: CDR1 MDHEN, CDR2 SYDVKM. V lost 8 bases, J lost 3 bases, and 18 bases stayed unmatched. The CDR3 is 17 amino acids. The CDR3 nucleotides are TGTGCCAGCGGCCTCACCTGGGACAGGCTTGGTTACTACGAGCAGTACTTC. Translation gives CASGLTWDRLGYYEQYF. Full variable domain (missing parts from reference TRBV28 and TRBJ2-7): DVKVTQSSRYLVKRTGEKVFLECVQDMDHENMFWYRQDPGLGLRLIYFSYDVKMKEKGDIPEGYSVSREKKERFSLILESASTNQTSMYLCASGLTWDRLGYYEQYFGPGTRLTVT.

This clonotype was found a few times. The V call is TRBV6-1, the J call TRBJ1-6; D remains unclear. V was trimmed by 3 bases and J by 4 bases, leaving 7 bases between them. Germline values: CDR1 MNHNS, CDR2 SASEGT. This CDR3 region has 14 residues. The CDR3 DNA reads TGTGCCAGCAGTGACAGGCTGTATAATTCACCCCTCCACTTT. Translating it yields CASSDRLYNSPLHF.

The chain joins TRBV5-6 to TRBJ2-1; 9 bases line up with TRBD2. CDR3 length: 13 residues. CDR1 and CDR2 (germline): SGHDT, YYEEEE. Germline trimming cut 5 bases from V and 15 bases from J; bases unmatched to any gene: 12. The CDR3 loop reads CASSLGTSITRFF. CDR3 DNA sequence: TGTGCCAGCAGTCTAGGGACTAGCATCACGCGGTTCTTC.

The chain carries TRBV7-2 and TRBJ2-1, with 14 bases lining up with TRBD2. J was trimmed by 0 bases and V by 4 bases; bases with no gene match: 11. The CDR3 covers 20 residues. Germline V gives CDR1 SGHTA, CDR2 FQGNSA. CDR3 in amino acids: CASSSPPPTSGGASYNEQFF. The CDR3 nucleotides are TGTGCCAGCAGCTCCCCCCCTCCGACTAGCGGGGGGGCCTCCTACAATGAGCAGTTCTTC.

The rearrangement links TRBV2 to TRBJ2-1; D may be TRBD1 (6 bases). Germline V gene data show CDR1 as SNHLY and CDR2 as FYNNEI. This CDR3 has 15 amino acids. The ends were cut back, 2 bases at V and 6 bases at J, with 14 bases in the middle. CDR3 sequence (DNA): TGTGCCAGCAGTGAAATAAGGAGAGGGGGCAATGAGCAGTTCTTC. It is translated as CASSEIRRGGNEQFF.

Comment on this clonotype: A junction end diverges from the germline sequence, so it may reflect a read error. V is TRBV7-3 and J is TRBJ1-1; no clear D gene. CDR3 length equals 14 residues. Germline values: CDR1 SGHTA, CDR2 FQGTGA. The CDR3 DNA sequence: TGTGTCAGCAGCTCTCCCCCAGAGAACACTGAAGCTTTCTTT. Translation: CVSSSPPENTEAFF.

This chain joins TRBV5-1 and TRBJ2-1; D is perhaps TRBD1 (10 bases). Germline CDR1 SGHRS, CDR2 YFSETQ. V shed 4 bases and J shed 0 bases, with 23 bases lying between them. This CDR3 is built from 19 residues. CDR3 sequence (DNA): TGCGCCAGCAGCGTGGACAGGGGGACTAGCAGGAGCTCCTACAATGAGCAGTTCTTC. Translation: CASSVDRGTSRSSYNEQFF.

This clonotype has just a few counts. The chain links TRBV12-3 or TRBV12-4 to TRBJ1-1; maybe TRBD1 (6 bases). Trimming shortened V by 5 bases and J by 7 bases, and 23 bases separated the two germline ends. The length of the CDR3 is 16 residues. The CDR3 loop reads CASSPLTGIWSLEAFF. DNA of the CDR3: TGTGCCAGCAGTCCCCTAACAGGGATTTGGAGCCTTGAAGCTTTCTTT.

CDR3 sequence: CASSSGQTIEQYF. As DNA, the CDR3 is TGTGCCAGCAGCTCGGGACAGACTATCGAGCAGTACTTC. This sequence joins TRBV7-9 and TRBJ2-7, with 7 bases matching TRBD1. Per germline, CDR1 SEHNR and CDR2 FQNEAQ (reference sequence). CDR3 length: 13 amino acids. V shed 4 bases, J shed 6 bases, and the junction held 6 bases outside the gene matches.

Only one count was recorded for this clonotype. The V call is TRBV9, the J call TRBJ2-7; D is possibly TRBD1 (5 bases). The CDR3 contains 14 residues. Trimming took off 4 bases at V and 12 bases at J, with 23 bases between the two ends. Germline assignment: CDR1 SGDLS and CDR2 YYNGEE. The CDR3 loop is CASSPRRQNETRYF. The CDR3 DNA reads as TGTGCCAGCAGCCCCCGCCGACAGAACGAGACCCGGTACTTC.

The J gene is TRBJ2-7, the V gene TRBV2; the match to TRBD1 covers 7 bases. The CDR3 has 12 amino acids. Germline CDR1 is SNHLY and CDR2 is FYNNEI. Losses at the gene ends were 11 bases for V and 0 bases for J; bases not matched to a gene: 4. The CDR3 reads CADRDDSYEQYF. The CDR3 region has the DNA TGTGCCGACAGGGACGACTCCTACGAGCAGTACTTC.

CDR3 loop: CASRRAGKDEQYF. The CDR3 nucleotides are TGCGCCAGCAGAAGAGCAGGGAAAGACGAGCAGTACTTC. The chain combines TRBV10-2 with TRBJ2-7, with D possibly TRBD1 on 5 matching bases. The CDR3 runs to 13 residues. V lost 6 bases, J lost 5 bases, and 14 bases lay in between. The V gene's germline CDR1 is WSHSY and CDR2 SAAADI.

The rearrangement joins TRBV27 to TRBJ2-1; no firm D call. This CDR3 contains 13 residues. V lost 7 bases and J 9 bases, leaving 16 bases between the germline ends. Germline CDR1 and CDR2: MNHEY and SMNVEV (reference sequence). As DNA, the CDR3 is TGTGCCAGCACCCAACCCACGACCCGTGAGCAGTTCTTC. Encoded protein: CASTQPTTREQFF.

This chain links TRBV28 with TRBJ2-3, with 8 bases fitting TRBD2. Per the germline V gene, CDR1 is MDHEN and CDR2 is SYDVKM. The CDR3 is made up of 16 amino acids. Losses at the gene ends were 5 bases for V and 3 bases for J; bases not matched to a gene: 10. The CDR3 region has the DNA TGTGCCAGCAGTCCTATAGCGGGGAGGGGTACAGATACGCAGTATTTT. It specifies CASSPIAGRGTDTQYF.

There are many counts of this clonotype. V and J are TRBV20-1 and TRBJ2-1; 9 bases agree with TRBD2. V lost 0 bases and J lost 7; bases outside the gene matches: 4. This CDR3 region has 14 residues. In germline, CDR1 is DFQATT, CDR2 SNEGSKA (reference sequence). CDR3 bases: TGCAGTGCTAGAGACGGGGCGGGGGGGAATGAGCAGTTCTTC. Amino acid sequence: CSARDGAGGNEQFF.

This clonotype was observed a few times. The chain's CDR3 is CASSLRGSAGTGADTQYF. The CDR3 nucleotides read TGTGCCAGCAGCTTAAGGGGATCGGCGGGAACAGGGGCAGATACGCAGTATTTT. V is TRBV7-9 and J is TRBJ2-3, with D possibly TRBD1 on 7 matching bases. The germline V gene encodes CDR1 SEHNR and CDR2 FQNEAQ (reference sequence). The CDR3 spans 18 residues. Trimming pared 2 bases from V and 4 bases from J, leaving 22 bases between.

The V and J genes are TRBV5-5 and TRBJ1-1; 9 positions match TRBD1. Germline V gives CDR1 SGHKS, CDR2 YYEKEE (reference sequence). The J segment lost 5 bases and the V segment lost 0 bases, leaving 14 bases of the junction unmatched. The CDR3 is 18 amino acids. CDR3 residues: CASSLGSGQGVRGTEAFF. The CDR3 nucleotides read TGTGCCAGCAGCTTGGGATCGGGACAGGGAGTGCGAGGGACTGAAGCTTTCTTT.

This clonotype was seen repeatedly, ten times or more. This chain connects TRBV4-1 to TRBJ2-3, with 8 bases aligning to TRBD2. This CDR3 is built from 13 residues. Unmatched junction bases numbered 3, after V lost 10 bases and J lost 0 bases. CDR1 and CDR2 (germline): MGHRA, YSYEKL. The CDR3 is CATRLASTDTQYF. Written as DNA, the CDR3 is TGCGCCACCCGACTAGCGAGCACAGATACGCAGTATTTT.

This clonotype showed up just a few times. The chain has TRBV11-2 and TRBJ1-4; the match to TRBD1 covers 12 bases. CDR3 size: 14 residues. J was trimmed by 14 bases and V by 5 bases; bases with no gene match: 9. CDR1 and CDR2 (germline): SGHAT, FQNNGV. CDR3: CASSAGTGGLWLFF. CDR3 bases: TGTGCCAGCAGCGCCGGGACAGGGGGCCTCTGGCTGTTTTTT.

Note on this clonotype: A much larger clone sits a single nucleotide away, making a read error possible. The gene calls are TRBV4-1 and TRBJ2-7; 7 bases line up with TRBD1. The CDR3 totals 15 residues. The V gene's germline CDR1 is MGHRA and CDR2 YSYEKL. The CDR3 coding sequence is TGCGCCAGCAGCCAAACCGTCGACAGGGTCTACGAGCGGTACTTC. It translates to CASSQTVDRVYERYF.

This chain uses TRBV7-2 with TRBJ1-5, with no clear D. This CDR3 is 14 amino acids long. Germline V gene lookup returns CDR1 SGHTA and CDR2 FQGNSA. Trimming pared 3 bases from V and 5 bases from J, leaving 11 bases between. The CDR3 loop is CASSFGSGDQPQHF. The CDR3 coding sequence is TGTGCCAGCAGCTTCGGTAGCGGGGATCAGCCCCAGCATTTT.

This clonotype was counted only a few times. V gene TRBV20-1 combines with J gene TRBJ2-1; a weak D match, TRBD2 (7 bases). This CDR3 contains 14 residues. Deletions cut 5 bases from V and 0 bases from J, with 11 bases between. The germline CDR1 and CDR2 sequences are DFQATT and SNEGSKA (reference sequence). CDR3 nucleotides: TGCAGTGCTGACGGGGGGCGCTCCTACAATGAGCAGTTCTTC. As protein: CSADGGRSYNEQFF.

The gene calls are TRBV11-2 and TRBJ2-1; 14 bases map to TRBD2. CDR1 is SGHAT, CDR2 FQNNGV, per germline. The CDR3 loop spans 19 amino acids. The ends lost 5 bases at V and 4 bases at J; junction bases unmatched: 13. The chain's CDR3 is CASSPIGGLAGDTYNEQFF. As DNA, the CDR3 is TGTGCCAGCAGCCCAATTGGGGGACTAGCGGGAGATACGTACAATGAGCAGTTCTTC.

This clonotype was found many times. This chain joins TRBV20-1 and TRBJ2-5; D is perhaps TRBD1 (5 bases). The V gene lost 1 base and the J gene lost 1 base, with 7 bases spanning the gap. The CDR3 consists of 13 residues. CDR1 is DFQATT, CDR2 SNEGSKA, per germline (reference sequence). The CDR3 sequence: CSARGGGQETQYF. The CDR3, as DNA: TGCAGTGCTAGAGGGGGCGGCCAAGAGACCCAGTACTTC.

This clonotype has a count of ten or more. The chain is built from TRBV10-3 and TRBJ2-3, with 9 bases fitting TRBD2. CDR1 and CDR2 from the germline V gene are ENHRY and SYGVKD. With 3 bases clipped from V and 0 bases from J, the junction kept 4 bases outside the gene matches. This CDR3 comprises 16 residues. CDR3 amino acids: CAISELRGGSTDTQYF. The CDR3 bases are TGTGCCATCAGTGAACTGCGGGGGGGGAGCACAGATACGCAGTATTTT.